The 32 T cell receptor beta chains in this list originate from one sample, sequenced in a study of a mutant IDH1 vaccine in newly diagnosed glioma. Specified time point: week 11, during vaccination. Topical imiquimod was applied with each vaccine dose, which held 300 ug of mutant IDH1 20-mer peptide. Their antigens remain unidentified. The assay was immunoSEQ multiplex PCR, and TCRdb's table has in-frame clones only and misses some. The data hold roughly 60,000 clones, with under 85% observed a single time. The sequencing used PBMCs, collected from a glioma patient whose treatment included an IDH1 peptide vaccine. These receptors all stem from a man aged 30 to 39 with glioma.

This clone was counted once. The V gene is TRBV6-5, the J gene TRBJ2-1; unclear D gene. Germline-derived CDR1 and CDR2 are MNHEY and SVGAGI. V lost 4 bases, J lost 1 base, and 14 bases lay in between. The CDR3 covers 16 residues. This CDR3 reads CASSFALVGSYNEQFF. In nucleotides, the CDR3 is TGTGCCAGCAGTTTCGCTTTAGTAGGGTCCTACAATGAGCAGTTCTTC.

The count of this clone is one. The chain has TRBV9 and TRBJ2-5, with D possibly matching TRBD2 (6 bases). The V gene's germline CDR1 is SGDLS and CDR2 YYNGEE. The CDR3 totals 12 residues. V was cut by 5 bases and J by 2 bases, with 7 bases left in between. In DNA, the CDR3 is TGTGCCAGCAGTGGGGGGCAAGAGACCCAGTACTTC. Protein sequence: CASSGGQETQYF.

The chain combines TRBV28 with TRBJ2-3; TRBD2 agrees at 13 bases. The germline CDR1 and CDR2 sequences are MDHEN and SYDVKM. With V trimmed by 5 bases and J by 4 bases, 9 bases remained unmatched. The CDR3 loop spans 17 amino acids. The CDR3 DNA is TGTGCCAGCAGTAGCAGGACTAGCGGGAGTGGCGCAGATACGCAGTATTTT. This sequence encodes CASSSRTSGSGADTQYF.

This chain uses TRBV4-1 with TRBJ1-1, with unresolved D. Germline V gene data show CDR1 as MGHRA and CDR2 as YSYEKL. The CDR3 consists of 15 residues. V lost 1 base and J 0 bases, leaving 9 bases between the germline ends. The CDR3 is CASSQGLRLNTEAFF. The CDR3 DNA follows: TGCGCCAGCAGCCAAGGACTACGCCTGAACACTGAAGCTTTCTTT.

V usage is TRBV30 and J usage is TRBJ1-2; D not resolved. The CDR3 extends over 11 amino acids. V lost 2 bases and J 8 bases, leaving 9 bases between the germline ends. Germline V gives CDR1 GTSNPN, CDR2 SVGIG (reference sequence). The CDR3: CAWSIKYGYTF. In DNA, the CDR3 is TGTGCCTGGAGTATTAAGTACGGCTACACCTTC.

The chain is built from TRBV19 and TRBJ2-7, with 7 bases fitting TRBD1. The CDR3 spans 18 residues. V dropped 2 bases and J dropped 4; count of bases not matched to a gene: 17. Germline V gives CDR1 LNHDA, CDR2 SQIVND (reference sequence). This CDR3 is CASSITPLGARTGYEQYF. CDR3 sequence (DNA): TGTGCCAGTAGTATAACACCCTTGGGGGCCCGGACAGGTTACGAGCAGTACTTC.

This sequence joins TRBV30 and TRBJ1-1; D not certain. CDR1 is GTSNPN, CDR2 SVGIG, per germline (reference sequence). The V end was cut by 4 bases, the J end by 0 bases, with 9 bases between. The CDR3 runs 13 residues. DNA for the CDR3: TGTGCCTGGACTAGTCGGGTGAACACTGAAGCTTTCTTT. This gives the protein CAWTSRVNTEAFF.

V usage is TRBV19 and J usage is TRBJ2-6, with no clear D. CDR3 length equals 15 residues. V gave up 1 base and J gave up 2 bases, with 6 bases separating them. Germline V gives CDR1 LNHDA, CDR2 SQIVND (reference sequence). The CDR3 DNA sequence: TGTGCCAGTAGTATAGGAAGGGCTGGGGCCAACGTCCTGACTTTC. Translated: CASSIGRAGANVLTF.

The J gene is TRBJ2-3, the V gene TRBV28, with 10 bases fitting TRBD1. CDR3 length: 15 residues. Germline V gives CDR1 MDHEN, CDR2 SYDVKM. Trimming took 6 bases from V and 3 from J; bases not matched to a gene: 6. The CDR3 sequence: CASSLTGGETDTQYF. The CDR3 region has the DNA TGTGCCAGCAGCCTGACAGGGGGCGAAACAGATACGCAGTATTTT.

The V call is TRBV11-2, the J call TRBJ2-4; no definite D call. V was cut by 1 base and J by 6 bases, with 7 bases left in between. Germline-derived CDR1 and CDR2 are SGHAT and FQNNGV. This CDR3 has 13 residues. For the CDR3, the DNA is TGTGCCAGCAGCTTAGGAGGACCAAACATTCAGTACTTC. Translated: CASSLGGPNIQYF.

The chain joins TRBV2 to TRBJ2-3; D unresolved. Trimming stripped 1 base from V and 4 bases from J, with 6 bases between. The CDR3 runs to 13 residues. Germline V lookup: CDR1 SNHLY, CDR2 FYNNEI. The CDR3 DNA follows: TGTGCCAGCAGTGAAGTCTTCTCAGATACGCAGTATTTT. Translated: CASSEVFSDTQYF.

The chain couples TRBV27 to TRBJ1-2; weak D call: TRBD1 (6 bases). V was clipped by 1 base and J by 8 bases, with 17 bases between them. The CDR3 spans 15 residues. The germline V gene has CDR1 MNHEY and CDR2 SMNVEV (reference sequence). CDR3 sequence: CASSLLSGEPRGYTF. CDR3 nucleotide sequence: TGTGCCAGCAGTTTATTATCAGGGGAACCCCGGGGCTACACCTTC.

This chain joins TRBV4-1 and TRBJ2-3; the D is unclear. Per germline, CDR1 MGHRA and CDR2 YSYEKL. The ends were cut back, 3 bases at V and 2 bases at J, with 9 bases in the middle. The CDR3 runs 14 residues. The CDR3 nucleotides are TGCGCCAGCAGCCAGAGGACGTACACAGATACGCAGTATTTT. Amino acid sequence: CASSQRTYTDTQYF.

The rearrangement joins TRBV5-1 to TRBJ1-1; TRBD1 aligns across 9 bases. Losses at the gene ends were 4 bases for V and 4 bases for J; bases not matched to a gene: 8. CDR1 and CDR2 (germline): SGHRS, YFSETQ. The CDR3 loop spans 15 amino acids. CDR3 nucleotides: TGCGCCAGCAGCCCAGGGACAGGGTTGACCACTGAAGCTTTCTTT. Its translation: CASSPGTGLTTEAFF.

V gene TRBV5-1 combines with J gene TRBJ2-1; TRBD2 agrees at 10 bases. The CDR3 runs to 14 residues. V dropped 7 bases and J dropped 5; count of bases not matched to a gene: 6. From germline, CDR1 is SGHRS and CDR2 YFSETQ. As DNA, the CDR3 is TGCGCCAGCGCCAGCCTAGCGGGAGACAATGAGCAGTTCTTC. Residues: CASASLAGDNEQFF.

The chain links TRBV5-4 to TRBJ2-6; TRBD2 is a possible D gene (5 bases). Germline loops: CDR1 SGHNT, CDR2 YYREEE (reference sequence). CDR3 size: 15 residues. V dropped 4 bases and J dropped 3 bases, with 11 bases sitting between them. Written as DNA, the CDR3 is TGTGCCAGCAGCCTGATCGGGGATGGGGCCAACGTCCTGACTTTC. Protein product: CASSLIGDGANVLTF.

This rearrangement joins TRBV19 to TRBJ1-6; D remains unclear. The V end was cut by 2 bases, the J end by 6 bases, with 8 bases between. The germline CDR1 and CDR2 sequences are LNHDA and SQIVND (reference sequence). The CDR3 runs to 14 residues. The CDR3 protein is CASSINEGNSPLHF. In nucleotides, the CDR3 is TGTGCCAGTAGTATAAACGAGGGTAATTCACCCCTCCACTTT.

The V call is TRBV28, the J call TRBJ2-3, with 7 bases identical to TRBD2. CDR1 MDHEN and CDR2 SYDVKM come from the germline V gene. V lost 2 bases, J lost 6 bases, and 14 bases stayed unmatched. CDR3 length equals 17 residues. CDR3 nucleotides: TGTGCCAGCAGTTTAATTCCGGCTAGCGGAAGGTCGGATACGCAGTATTTT. As protein: CASSLIPASGRSDTQYF.

V is TRBV6-6 and J is TRBJ1-2; 7 bases map to TRBD1. The V gene end was trimmed by 6 bases and the J gene end by 0 bases; junction bases not matched to a gene: 7. Germline CDR1 is MNHNY and CDR2 is SVGAGI (reference sequence). The CDR3 length is 15 residues. CDR3 protein: CASRPTGNTNYGYTF. CDR3 bases: TGTGCCAGCAGGCCGACAGGGAATACTAACTATGGCTACACCTTC.

The rearrangement uses TRBV7-2 and TRBJ1-6, with no clear D. V lost 5 bases and J lost 8, with 16 bases in between. The CDR3 runs 15 residues. Per the germline V gene, CDR1 is SGHTA and CDR2 is FQGNSA. CDR3 DNA: TGTGCCAGCAGCCCGATAGGGCCTGGGGATTCACCCCTCCACTTT. Translating gives CASSPIGPGDSPLHF.

Here the CDR3 DNA reads TGTGCCAGCCGCAAGGGCCCGCGCGGTGGCTACACCTTC. Its translation: CASRKGPRGGYTF. The chain carries TRBV28 and TRBJ1-2; D remains ambiguous. Germline V lookup: CDR1 MDHEN, CDR2 SYDVKM. Trimming pared 8 bases from V and 7 bases from J, leaving 17 bases between. This CDR3 comprises 13 residues.

The rearrangement joins TRBV7-2 to TRBJ1-4; TRBD1 matches at 11 bases. The V gene end was trimmed by 5 bases and the J gene end by 5 bases; junction bases not matched to a gene: 4. The germline gives CDR1 SGHTA, CDR2 FQGNSA. The length of the CDR3 is 15 residues. CDR3 sequence (DNA): TGTGCCAGCAGCCCGCGGACAGGGGGCAATGAAAAACTGTTTTTT. The encoded protein is CASSPRTGGNEKLFF.

This clone came up once. The chain employs TRBV9 and TRBJ1-4, with D unresolved. This CDR3 is 15 amino acids long. Germline V gene lookup returns CDR1 SGDLS and CDR2 YYNGEE. Trimming took off 0 bases at V and 4 bases at J, with 10 bases between the two ends. CDR3 in amino acids: CASSVAGTFNEKLFF. CDR3 DNA: TGTGCCAGCAGCGTAGCTGGAACCTTTAATGAAAAACTGTTTTTT. Using reference TRBV9 and TRBJ1-4 for the parts outside the CDR3, the full variable domain is DSGVTQTPKHLITATGQRVTLRCSPRSGDLSVYWYQQSLDQGLQFLIQYYNGEERAKGNILERFSAQQFPDLHSELNLSSLELGDSALYFCASSVAGTFNEKLFFGSGTQLSVL.

The rearrangement uses TRBV10-1 and TRBJ2-3; D is possibly TRBD2 (5 bases). The CDR3 contains 13 residues. The germline V and J ends were trimmed by 5 bases and 9 bases, with 15 bases remaining between them. CDR1 and CDR2 (germline): WNHNN, SYGVQD (reference sequence). CDR3 residues: CASSIQLEDTQYF. CDR3 DNA sequence: TGCGCCAGCAGTATTCAACTAGAGGACACGCAGTATTTT.

The J gene is TRBJ2-7, the V gene TRBV5-1, with 9 nucleotides matching TRBD1. This CDR3 is built from 15 residues. The junction had 8 bases not matched to a gene; V was cut back by 4 bases and J by 3 bases. Germline CDR1 and CDR2: SGHRS and YFSETQ. CDR3 DNA sequence: TGCGCCAGCAGCCCACACAGGGGACAGGGCTACGAGCAGTACTTC. Its translation is CASSPHRGQGYEQYF.

V gene TRBV30 combines with J gene TRBJ2-3; TRBD2 aligns across 11 bases. Unmatched junction bases numbered 9, after V lost 2 bases and J lost 2 bases. CDR3 length: 17 residues. CDR1 is GTSNPN, CDR2 SVGIG, per germline (reference sequence). CDR3 region: CAWSTQLAGAFTDTQYF. The DNA of the CDR3 is TGTGCCTGGAGTACCCAACTAGCGGGGGCCTTCACAGATACGCAGTATTTT.

The V call is TRBV7-2, the J call TRBJ1-1; weak D call: TRBD1 (6 bases). Trimming took off 5 bases at V and 1 base at J, with 14 bases between the two ends. Germline V gene data show CDR1 as SGHTA and CDR2 as FQGNSA. The CDR3 is 15 residues long. This CDR3 is CASSASLTGNTEAFF. The DNA for the CDR3 is TGTGCCAGCAGCGCCAGCCTGACAGGGAACACTGAAGCTTTCTTT.

The chain combines TRBV5-4 with TRBJ1-1; D gene unclear. The CDR3 is made up of 13 amino acids. V was cut by 2 bases and J by 1 base, with 6 bases left in between. CDR1 is SGHNT and CDR2 is YYREEE in the germline V gene (reference sequence). CDR3 DNA: TGTGCCAGCAGCTTTAACGGGAACACTGAAGCTTTCTTT. Protein: CASSFNGNTEAFF.

The J gene is TRBJ1-1, the V gene TRBV7-8, with D perhaps matching TRBD1 (5 bases). CDR1 is SGHVS and CDR2 is FQNEAQ in the germline V gene. CDR3 length: 16 residues. The germline V and J ends were trimmed by 1 base and 2 bases, with 14 bases remaining between them. The chain's CDR3 is CASSLVVGGINTEAFF. For the CDR3, the DNA is TGTGCCAGCAGCTTAGTCGTCGGGGGAATAAACACTGAAGCTTTCTTT.

V gene TRBV5-6 combines with J gene TRBJ2-2; 11 bases align to TRBD1. With V trimmed by 5 bases and J by 1 base, 1 base remained unmatched. Germline CDR1 and CDR2: SGHDT and YYEEEE. This CDR3 comprises 15 residues. DNA of the CDR3: TGTGCCAGCAGAGGGACAGGGGGGAACACCGGGGAGCTGTTTTTT. This codes for CASRGTGGNTGELFF.

The genes are TRBV19 and TRBJ2-3; D is unclear. CDR3 length equals 14 residues. Germline V gene data show CDR1 as LNHDA and CDR2 as SQIVND (reference sequence). The V gene lost 3 bases and the J gene lost 3 bases, with 10 bases spanning the gap. The CDR3, as DNA: TGTGCCAGTAGTATGATGGGTTTAACAGATACGCAGTATTTT. It is translated as CASSMMGLTDTQYF.

The gene calls are TRBV7-3 and TRBJ2-2; 11 nucleotides align to TRBD2. Germline V lookup: CDR1 SGHTA, CDR2 FQGTGA. This CDR3 is built from 15 residues. Germline trimming cut 8 bases from V and 2 bases from J; bases unmatched to any gene: 4. The CDR3 loop is CASRLAGGNTGELFF. The CDR3 nucleotides read TGTGCCAGCCGTCTAGCGGGAGGTAACACCGGGGAGCTGTTTTTT.